The 9 T cell receptor beta chains listed next were all sequenced from one sample in a study of cytomegalovirus exposure and HLA in healthy donors. Here immunoSEQ multiplex PCR was the method, and the copy in TCRdb shows in-frame clones only, minus some. In the table there are some 210,000 clones, around nine tenths of which are singletons. Sequenced input: PBMCs. The receptors come from a woman aged 18-35 years in good health and CMV-seropositive.

V is TRBV27 and J is TRBJ2-7, with TRBD2 matching over 7 bases. V lost 5 bases, J lost 0 bases, and 7 bases stayed unmatched. The CDR3 is made up of 15 amino acids. CDR1 and CDR2 from the germline V gene are MNHEY and SMNVEV (reference sequence). The CDR3 DNA is TGTGCCAGCAGTCCAAGCGGGGCTAGCTCCTACGAGCAGTACTTC. Protein: CASSPSGASSYEQYF.

CDR3 DNA: TGCGCCAGCAGCTTGGAGGCCCAGGGAACTAATGAAAAACTGTTTTTT. This translates into CASSLEAQGTNEKLFF. V is TRBV5-1 and J is TRBJ1-4; D perhaps matches TRBD1 (5 bases). This CDR3 is built from 16 residues. Trimming cost V 0 bases and J 1 base, with 10 bases left between them. Germline CDR1 is SGHRS and CDR2 is YFSETQ.

The CDR3: CASSFQGTVPVEKLFF. The DNA for the CDR3 is TGTGCCAGCAGTTTCCAGGGGACGGTTCCCGTTGAAAAACTGTTTTTT. The genes are TRBV28 and TRBJ1-4; TRBD1 might be the D (6 bases). The germline V gene encodes CDR1 MDHEN and CDR2 SYDVKM. Trimming took off 3 bases at V and 7 bases at J, with 18 bases between the two ends. The CDR3 is 16 residues long.

V and J are TRBV18 and TRBJ2-5; the D is unclear. The CDR3 sequence is 13 residues long. The germline V gene encodes CDR1 KGHSH and CDR2 LQKENI. V was pared by 2 bases and J by 4 bases, with 8 bases between. The CDR3: CASSPTNGETQYF. The CDR3 DNA reads TGTGCCAGCTCACCAACGAACGGAGAGACCCAGTACTTC. The complete variable domain, with remaining parts taken from reference TRBV18 and TRBJ2-5, reads NAGVMQNPRHLVRRRGQEARLRCSPMKGHSHVYWYRQLPEEGLKFMVYLQKENIIDESGMPKERFSAEFPKEGPSILRIQQVVRGDSAAYFCASSPTNGETQYFGPGTRLLVL.

The rearrangement links TRBV6-5 to TRBJ1-1, with D possibly matching TRBD1 (5 bases). The CDR3 spans 13 residues. CDR1 and CDR2 from the germline V gene are MNHEY and SVGAGI. V lost 3 bases, J lost 7 bases, and 12 bases lay in between. The CDR3 bases are TGTGCCAGCAGTTATAGGGGACTAAGTGAAGCTTTCTTT. Translation: CASSYRGLSEAFF.

The chain links TRBV4-2 to TRBJ2-3; perhaps TRBD2 as D (5 bases). Germline V gives CDR1 LGHNA, CDR2 YNFKEQ. V shed 1 base and J shed 5 bases, with 16 bases lying between them. The CDR3 extends over 16 amino acids. The CDR3 bases are TGTGCCAGCAGCCAAGGTTTGGAGCGGAGCGGAGATACGCAGTATTTT. Translated: CASSQGLERSGDTQYF.

The chain joins TRBV30 to TRBJ1-2; maybe TRBD1 (5 bases). This CDR3 comprises 13 residues. Trimming shortened V by 5 bases and J by 4 bases, and 14 bases separated the two germline ends. Germline-derived CDR1 and CDR2 are GTSNPN and SVGIG (reference sequence). CDR3 residues: CAWSPGVLYGYTF. The CDR3 DNA reads TGTGCCTGGTCCCCGGGGGTCCTCTATGGCTACACCTTC. The variable domain in full, completed from reference TRBV30 and TRBJ1-2, reads SQTIHQWPATLVQPVGSPLSLECTVEGTSNPNLYWYRQAAGRGLQLLFYSVGIGQISSEVPQNLSASRPQDRQFILSSKKLLLSDSGFYLCAWSPGVLYGYTFGSGTRLTVV.

The V gene is TRBV18, the J gene TRBJ1-2, with 8 bases that match TRBD1. This CDR3 has 14 residues. V lost 4 bases and J lost 0; bases outside the gene matches: 1. Looked up from germline, CDR1 is KGHSH and CDR2 is LQKENI. Here the CDR3 DNA reads TGTGCCAGCTCACAACAGGGGGCTAACTATGGCTACACCTTC. Its protein is CASSQQGANYGYTF.

This clone was observed a single time. The chain joins TRBV6-1 to TRBJ2-1, with D tentatively TRBD2 (5 bases). V was clipped by 3 bases and J by 2 bases, with 11 bases between them. This CDR3 is 15 amino acids long. Germline CDR1 reads MNHNS; CDR2 reads SASEGT. The CDR3 reads CASSEPSFAYNEQFF. The CDR3 region has the DNA TGTGCCAGCAGTGAGCCTAGCTTCGCCTACAATGAGCAGTTCTTC.